The TCR beta chain under discussion was sequenced for a study of radiotherapy plus CTLA-4 blockade in lung cancer. Overall study: Objective responses arose in approximately 19% of patients, and 31% experienced disease control. Findings and caveats of the study: An expansion of tumor-derived TCR clones occurred in blood after radiotherapy plus ipilimumab.

As concerns this clone: Its antigen is not known.

Those with chemo-refractory metastatic non-small-cell lung cancer were treated with focal radiation combined with CTLA-4 blockade using ipilimumab. TCRdb's table, derived via immunoSEQ multiplex PCR, lists solely in-frame clones and lacks some. This sample has 56,000 or so clones, with roughly 80% found just once. Germline V gene sequence: CDR1 SGHDT, CDR2 YYEEEE. The CDR3 is 13 residues long. The V segment lost 6 bases and the J segment 6 bases; nucleotides outside the gene matches: 3. The chain is built from TRBV5-6 and TRBJ1-2; 12 bases agree with TRBD1. The sequence was obtained from a human donor with non-small cell lung cancer who had a complete response to radiotherapy plus ipilimumab. The sequences come from peripheral blood, collected from a patient treated with radiotherapy plus ipilimumab. The CDR3 spells CASTRDRGHGYTF. The DNA of the CDR3 is TGTGCCAGCACCCGGGACAGGGGGCATGGCTACACCTTC.